These 9 T cell receptor beta chains share one sample of origin, sequenced in a study of regulatory T cells in long-lasting Graves disease. Time point of the sample: persistent/refractory GD, antithyroid drugs over 5 years with positive TRAb. Generation of the TCR library employed RNA extracted from PBMCs. Through Arm-PCR of CDR3 regions and iRepertoire HTBI primers, TCR beta libraries were built. TCRdb called the multiplex PCR reads again in MiXCR, with one record for every CDR3 protein. The data contain fewer than 600,000 distinct CDR3 sequences, 22% of them singletons. This sample comprised peripheral blood mononuclear cells (PBMCs), obtained when the disease was refractory, from a patient treated with antithyroid drugs. The receptors derive from a female donor with Graves disease.

This clonotype showed up just once. This chain connects TRBV20-1 to TRBJ2-1; maybe TRBD2 (6 bases). V lost 5 bases and J lost 11, with 10 bases in between. Germline values: CDR1 DFQATT, CDR2 SNEGSKA (reference sequence). The CDR3 length is 10 residues. CDR3 amino acids: CSADRGKQFF. In DNA form, the CDR3 reads TGCAGTGCTGACCGGGGGAAGCAGTTCTTC.

The sample holds many counts of this clonotype. This chain links TRBV29-1 with TRBJ1-4, with 11 positions matching TRBD1. Trimming removed 6 bases from V and 2 bases from J; junction bases left unmatched: 5. The CDR3 spans 15 residues. CDR1 is SQVTM and CDR2 is ANQGSEA in the germline V gene. The CDR3 is CSVRTGGGTNEKLFF. The CDR3 DNA sequence: TGCAGCGTCCGGACAGGGGGCGGCACTAATGAAAAACTGTTTTTT. Drawing the rest from reference TRBV29-1 and TRBJ1-4, the complete variable domain is SAVISQKPSRDICQRGTSLTIQCQVDSQVTMMFWYRQQPGQSLTLIATANQGSEATYESGFVIDKFPISRPNLTFSTLTVSNMSPEDSSIYLCSVRTGGGTNEKLFFGSGTQLSVL.

This clonotype was seen at least ten times. This chain links TRBV5-5 with TRBJ2-4; D is possibly TRBD1 (6 bases). The V end lost 4 bases, the J end lost 5 bases, and 19 bases lay between the germline ends. Germline lookup yields CDR1 SGHKS and CDR2 YYEKEE (reference sequence). The CDR3 sequence is 16 residues long. The CDR3 region has the DNA TGTGCCAGCAGCACTCCTCTGAGGACAGCTGAAAACATTCAGTACTTC. Its translation is CASSTPLRTAENIQYF. The full variable domain, in which reference TRBV5-5 and TRBJ2-4 provide the parts outside the CDR3, is DAGVTQSPTHLIKTRGQQVTLRCSPISGHKSVSWYQQVLGQGPQFIFQYYEKEERGRGNFPDRFSARQFPNYSSELNVNALLLGDSALYLCASSTPLRTAENIQYFGAGTRLSVL.

This clonotype was seen ten or more times. The chain uses TRBV3-1 and TRBJ1-4, with TRBD1 identical over 9 bases. The trim removed 3 bases at V and 3 bases at J, leaving 5 bases unmatched. CDR3 size: 16 residues. Germline V lookup: CDR1 LGHDT, CDR2 YNNKEL (reference sequence). The CDR3 bases are TGTGCCAGCAGCCAGTCGGACAGGGGTGCTAATGAAAAACTGTTTTTT. This codes for CASSQSDRGANEKLFF.

This clonotype was counted a few times. The chain uses TRBV12-3 or TRBV12-4 and TRBJ2-1; TRBD1 is a possible D gene (7 bases). CDR3 length: 13 amino acids. Trimming left V 9 bases short and J 7 bases short, with 16 bases between. The CDR3 loop reads CASSPTGRNEQFF. CDR3 bases: TGTGCCAGTAGTCCGACAGGGAGGAATGAGCAGTTCTTC.

This rearrangement joins TRBV5-1 to TRBJ2-7; D uncertain. Germline loops: CDR1 SGHRS, CDR2 YFSETQ. V was shortened by 8 bases and J by 6 bases, with 21 bases between the two germline ends. CDR3 length: 14 residues. The chain's CDR3 is CASYPDPTVGEQYF. CDR3 nucleotides: TGCGCCAGTTATCCGGACCCCACGGTCGGCGAGCAGTACTTC.

Concerning this clonotype: The conserved closing phenylalanine or tryptophan is absent in this CDR3, likely reflecting a read error. The chain links TRBV10-3 to TRBJ1-5; no clear D gene. The CDR3 consists of 14 residues. Germline V gene sequence: CDR1 ENHRY, CDR2 SYGVKD. V was trimmed by 6 bases and J by 0 bases, leaving 9 bases between them. In nucleotides, the CDR3 is TGTGCCATCAGCTCGGAGACTAGCAATCAGCCCCAGCATTCT. Its translation is CAISSETSNQPQHS.

The chain has TRBV6-1 and TRBJ1-3; 10 bases are shared with TRBD1. The V gene's germline CDR1 is MNHNS and CDR2 SASEGT. The CDR3 loop spans 16 amino acids. V lost 5 bases, J lost 4 bases, and 8 bases stayed unmatched. CDR3 bases: TGTGCCAGCAGTACGACAGGGGGCAATTGGGGAAACACCATATATTTT. It translates to CASSTTGGNWGNTIYF.

This clonotype appeared many times. This rearrangement joins TRBV20-1 to TRBJ1-4, with D perhaps matching TRBD1 (6 bases). CDR3 length: 13 residues. V was trimmed by 3 bases and J by 3 bases, leaving 8 bases between them. Germline V gene lookup returns CDR1 DFQATT and CDR2 SNEGSKA (reference sequence). Here the CDR3 DNA reads TGCAGTGCTAGGCAGGGGCCTAATGAAAAACTGTTTTTT. Protein: CSARQGPNEKLFF.